The clone carrying this T cell receptor beta chain was seen a handful of times. The data are from a study of T cell repertoires in cytomegalovirus infection. CDR1 and CDR2 (germline): SGHVS, FNYEAQ. The CDR3 runs 14 residues. Trimming pared 5 bases from V and 6 bases from J, leaving 14 bases between. TCRdb used MiXCR to reprocess the reads, holding one entry per CDR3 protein. The data hold some 700,000 distinct CDR3 sequences, with less than 40% observed a single time. This sequence originates from a human donor in good health (CMV status not recorded). Some clones in this sample may be carry-over from other donors' samples. The chain combines TRBV7-6 with TRBJ2-1; tentative D call: TRBD2 (6 bases). Sequenced: PBMCs. CDR3 bases: TGTGCCAGCAGCACCCGTACTAGCCTCAATGAGCAGTTCTTC. This sequence encodes CASSTRTSLNEQFF.